The rows below give T cell receptor beta chains drawn from one sample of a study of T cell changes during pregnancy in multiple sclerosis. Repertoires were generated with immunoSEQ multiplex PCR, while TCRdb's copy carries only in-frame clones and drops some. The sample includes about 36,000 clones, roughly 90% seen only once; the top ten take around 11%. Specimen: CD8+ T cells from peripheral blood mononuclear cells, collected in the third trimester of pregnancy. These receptors were collected from a female donor with multiple sclerosis, enrolled in a pregnancy study. Each CDR3 is given with its conserved first and last residue. D genes are given only for firm matches. Clone size, where shown, is once, few, many, or a class for clones that have expanded.

size: -
D: TRBD2
V: TRBV6-4
J: TRBJ2-3
DNA: TGTGCCAGCAGCCCCGTAGCGGGAGGGGAAGATACGCAGTATTTT
CDR3: CASSPVAGGEDTQYF

size: -
D: -
V: TRBV7-9
J: TRBJ1-1
DNA: TGTGCCAGCAGCCAGCTAGAGGGGGGGGGCACTGAAGCTTTCTTT
CDR3: CASSQLEGGGTEAFF

size: -
D: TRBD1
V: TRBV6-7
J: TRBJ1-2
DNA: TGTGCCAGCAGTTATCTTCAAACAGGGGGCCCTATAGGCTACACCTTC
CDR3: CASSYLQTGGPIGYTF

size: -
D: TRBD1
V: TRBV15
J: TRBJ1-1
DNA: TGTGCCACCAGCCCCCGATGGGACAGGGCCATAAACACTGAAGCTTTCTTT
CDR3: CATSPRWDRAINTEAFF

size: -
D: TRBD1
V: TRBV27
J: TRBJ1-1
DNA: TGTGCCAGCAGTTTAGGGACAGTGAACACTGAAGCTTTCTTT
CDR3: CASSLGTVNTEAFF

size: -
D: -
V: TRBV5-5
J: TRBJ1-6
DNA: TGTGCCAGCAGCACCGGAGAAACCGTCATCGATTCACCCCTCCACTTT
CDR3: CASSTGETVIDSPLHF

size: -
D: -
V: TRBV27
J: TRBJ1-6
DNA: TGTGCCAGCAGTCTAGGCGGGAGCTCCTATAATTCACCCCTCCACTTT
CDR3: CASSLGGSSYNSPLHF

size: -
D: TRBD1
V: TRBV2
J: TRBJ2-3
DNA: TGTGCCAGCAGCACCTCCATGGGACAGGGGGCAACAGATACGCAGTATTTT
CDR3: CASSTSMGQGATDTQYF

size: -
D: -
V: TRBV7-9
J: TRBJ1-1
DNA: TGTGCCAGCAGCTTATTTATCAGTGAAGCTTTCTTT
CDR3: CASSLFISEAFF

size: -
D: TRBD1
V: TRBV27
J: TRBJ2-5
DNA: TGTGCCAGCAGTTCGACCTGGACAGGGGAACAAGAGACCCAGTACTTC
CDR3: CASSSTWTGEQETQYF

size: -
D: TRBD2
V: TRBV10-2
J: TRBJ2-7
DNA: TGCGCCAGCAGTGCTAATAGCGGGAGCTCCTACGAGCAGTACTTC
CDR3: CASSANSGSSYEQYF

size: -
D: -
V: TRBV30
J: TRBJ1-2
DNA: TGTGCCTGGAGGGCAGGGGTAGGTGGCTACACCTTC
CDR3: CAWRAGVGGYTF

size: few
D: -
V: TRBV10-1
J: TRBJ1-2
DNA: TGCGCCAGCAGTGGGGACGGGGACAGCTACACCTTC
CDR3: CASSGDGDSYTF

size: -
D: TRBD1
V: TRBV5-1
J: TRBJ1-1
DNA: TGCGCCAGCAGCTTGGTGGGACAGCGGAACACTGAAGCTTTCTTT
CDR3: CASSLVGQRNTEAFF

size: -
D: TRBD1
V: TRBV6-6
J: TRBJ2-7
DNA: TGTGCCAGCAGCCCCCGACAGGGTCCTTACGAGCAGTACTTC
CDR3: CASSPRQGPYEQYF

size: -
D: TRBD1
V: TRBV13
J: TRBJ1-2
DNA: TGTGCCAGCAGCTCGACAACAGGGGAGCTCTATGGCTACACCTTC
CDR3: CASSSTTGELYGYTF

size: -
D: -
V: TRBV4-1
J: TRBJ2-7
DNA: TGCGCCAGCAGCCATACTTCGGAACAGGACTACGAGCAGTACTTC
CDR3: CASSHTSEQDYEQYF

size: -
D: TRBD2
V: TRBV5-8
J: TRBJ2-1
DNA: TGTGCCAGCAGCTTGTATGGGGGGGGGTACAATGAGCAGTTCTTC
CDR3: CASSLYGGGYNEQFF

size: -
D: -
V: TRBV4-1
J: TRBJ1-3
DNA: TGCGCCAGCAGCCAAGGAGGTTTCTCTGGAAACACCATATATTTT
CDR3: CASSQGGFSGNTIYF

size: -
D: -
V: TRBV7-9
J: TRBJ2-7
DNA: TGTGCCAGCAGTTCCGGACTGGTCTACGAGCAGTACTTC
CDR3: CASSSGLVYEQYF

size: once
D: TRBD1
V: TRBV29-1
J: TRBJ2-7
DNA: TGCAGCGTTATTGGGACAGGGTCTACCTACGAGCAGTACTTC
CDR3: CSVIGTGSTYEQYF

size: -
D: -
V: TRBV7-6
J: TRBJ1-5
DNA: TGTGCCAGCAGCTTGGAAGGGGTCAATCAGCCCCAGCATTTT
CDR3: CASSLEGVNQPQHF

size: -
D: -
V: TRBV4-1
J: TRBJ1-5
DNA: TGCGCCAGCAGCCAAGATCAGTACAGGGTTATGTGGGGCAATCAGCCCCAGCATTTT
CDR3: CASSQDQYRVMWGNQPQHF

size: -
D: -
V: TRBV21-1
J: TRBJ2-2
DNA: TGTGCCAGCAGCCCCAGCCGACAGGGGCTAGTAACCGGGGAGCTGTTTTTT
CDR3: CASSPSRQGLVTGELFF

size: -
D: -
V: TRBV9
J: TRBJ1-2
DNA: TGTGCCAGCAGCATTACTGAGGACAGAGGGTTTGATGGCTACACCTTC
CDR3: CASSITEDRGFDGYTF

size: -
D: TRBD2
V: TRBV7-9
J: TRBJ2-1
DNA: TGTGCCAGCAGCCCTACGACTAGCGGGAGGACAACCTACAATGAGCAGTTCTTC
CDR3: CASSPTTSGRTTYNEQFF

size: -
D: TRBD2
V: TRBV4-2
J: TRBJ2-3
DNA: TGTGCCAGCAGCCAAGATCGCGGGGGGCCCACAGATACGCAGTATTTT
CDR3: CASSQDRGGPTDTQYF

size: -
D: TRBD1
V: TRBV28
J: TRBJ2-2
DNA: TGTGCCAGCACCAACCTGGGGACAGGGAATCGTAACGGGGAGCTGTTTTTT
CDR3: CASTNLGTGNRNGELFF

size: -
D: -
V: TRBV11-2
J: TRBJ1-1
DNA: TGTGCCAGCAGCTCCAGACAGATGTACAACACTGAAGCTTTCTTT
CDR3: CASSSRQMYNTEAFF

size: -
D: TRBD1
V: TRBV5-6
J: TRBJ1-2
DNA: TGTGCCAGCAGCTTTTCCCCACAGGGGAGCGCCTATGGCTACACCTTC
CDR3: CASSFSPQGSAYGYTF

size: -
D: -
V: TRBV21-1
J: TRBJ2-1
DNA: TGTGCCAGCAGCAAAGTGCCCAACGAGCGGGGGGGGCCAAACAATGAGCAGTTCTTC
CDR3: CASSKVPNERGGPNNEQFF

size: -
D: -
V: TRBV5-5
J: TRBJ1-1
DNA: TGTGCCAGCAGCTACGACGTAACGGGCAGGGAGGTTAACACTGAAGCTTTCTTT
CDR3: CASSYDVTGREVNTEAFF

size: once
D: -
V: TRBV7-9
J: TRBJ2-1
DNA: TGTGCCAGCAGCTTCCCGGAGCAAGGCAGAAACTACAATGAGCAGTTCTTC
CDR3: CASSFPEQGRNYNEQFF

size: -
D: TRBD1
V: TRBV6-1
J: TRBJ2-7
DNA: TGTGCCAGCACCGTTGGACAGGGAGCCTACGAGCAGTACTTC
CDR3: CASTVGQGAYEQYF